What follows are 22 T cell receptor beta chains derived from one specimen sequenced in a study of vaccination effects on CD4 cells after COVID-19. Assay: immunoSEQ multiplex PCR; the TCRdb copy retains only in-frame clones and omits some. This table holds about 79,000 clones, 74% found once. These receptors are not linked to any known antigen. Before any sequencing was done, the ViraFEST assay used viral peptide pools to expand antigen-specific CD4+ T cells. Isolation of CD4+ T cells took place after nine to ten days of culture. Specimen: CD4+ T cells from PBMCs cultured with HCoV-229E spike peptides, collected before COVID-19 vaccination. The receptors come from a human donor who received a COVID-19 vaccine.

This rearrangement joins TRBV3-1 (or the pseudogene TRBV3-2) to TRBJ2-1; no definite D call. V was clipped by 4 bases and J by 0 bases, with 10 bases between them. Germline-derived CDR1 and CDR2 are LGHDT and YNNKEL (reference sequence). The CDR3 is made up of 15 amino acids. In DNA, the CDR3 is TGTGCCAGCAGCCCGCTCAGGACCTCCTACAATGAGCAGTTCTTC. As protein: CASSPLRTSYNEQFF.

V usage is TRBV9 and J usage is TRBJ1-2; D might be TRBD1 (6 bases). CDR1 and CDR2 (germline): SGDLS, YYNGEE. This CDR3 comprises 17 residues. The germline V and J ends were trimmed by 2 bases and 2 bases, with 19 bases remaining between them. In DNA form, the CDR3 reads TGTGCCAGCAGCGTCTCCAGGGGCAGCGGCTTAAACTATGGCTACACCTTC. Translation: CASSVSRGSGLNYGYTF.

This clone has only one observation. The V and J genes are TRBV10-3 and TRBJ1-2; 7 bases align to TRBD1. The trim removed 0 bases at V and 0 bases at J, leaving 1 base unmatched. From germline, CDR1 is ENHRY and CDR2 SYGVKD. The CDR3 extends over 15 amino acids. CDR3 amino acids: CAISESTGANYGYTF. The DNA for the CDR3 is TGTGCCATCAGTGAGTCTACAGGGGCTAACTATGGCTACACCTTC.

This clone was counted a few times. The genes are TRBV27 and TRBJ1-5; D unclear. Germline V gene lookup returns CDR1 MNHEY and CDR2 SMNVEV (reference sequence). The V gene lost 6 bases and the J gene lost 0 bases, with 9 bases spanning the gap. This CDR3 contains 14 residues. CDR3 nucleotide sequence: TGTGCCAGCAGCTCCGGGCCTAGCAATCAGCCCCAGCATTTT. It encodes CASSSGPSNQPQHF.

This clone was recorded a few times. The chain uses TRBV7-7 and TRBJ2-7, with 8 bases lining up with TRBD1. CDR1 is SSHAT and CDR2 is FNYEAQ in the germline V gene (reference sequence). This CDR3 is built from 16 residues. V was pared by 3 bases and J by 0 bases, with 7 bases of the junction left unmatched. In DNA form, the CDR3 reads TGTGCCAGCAGCTTCCCCGGGACAGGAAACTCCTACGAGCAGTACGTC. Amino acids: CASSFPGTGNSYEQYV.

This clone has only a few counts. The chain carries TRBV4-1 and TRBJ1-6; D not resolved. The CDR3 runs to 13 residues. The germline V gene has CDR1 MGHRA and CDR2 YSYEKL. The ends were cut back, 4 bases at V and 6 bases at J, with 7 bases in the middle. CDR3 sequence: CASSLLSNSPLHF. DNA of the CDR3: TGCGCCAGCAGCCTCCTAAGTAATTCACCCCTCCACTTT.

This sequence joins TRBV10-1 and TRBJ2-5; D is undetermined. Trimming left V 1 base short and J 5 bases short, with 11 bases between. The CDR3 is 14 amino acids. Germline-derived CDR1 and CDR2 are WNHNN and SYGVQD (reference sequence). CDR3 nucleotides: TGCGCCAGCAGTGAGTGGGGTATGGATGAGACCCAGTACTTC. Encoded protein: CASSEWGMDETQYF.

This sequence joins TRBV28 and TRBJ1-2, with 9 bases fitting TRBD1. Trimming cost V 3 bases and J 3 bases; bases outside gene matches: 8. Germline V gene sequence: CDR1 MDHEN, CDR2 SYDVKM. The CDR3 consists of 16 residues. The CDR3 bases are TGTGCCAGCAGTTTGTTCACAGGGGGCTTGGACTATGGCTACACCTTC. This translates into CASSLFTGGLDYGYTF.

V is TRBV3-1 (or the pseudogene TRBV3-2) and J is TRBJ2-5, with 10 bases fitting TRBD2. CDR1 and CDR2 from the germline V gene are LGHDT and YNNKEL (reference sequence). The CDR3 has 17 residues. Germline trimming cut 0 bases from V and 5 bases from J; bases unmatched to any gene: 9. The CDR3 is CASSQDLSGGPGETQYF. In DNA form, the CDR3 reads TGTGCCAGCAGCCAAGATCTTAGCGGGGGGCCGGGGGAGACCCAGTACTTC.

The chain couples TRBV5-1 to TRBJ2-2, with D maybe TRBD2 (8 bases). The CDR3 runs to 17 residues. Germline-derived CDR1 and CDR2 are SGHRS and YFSETQ. Trimming cost V 1 base and J 2 bases, with 15 bases left between them. The CDR3 region has the DNA TGCGCCAGCAGCTTGCCCCGGGAGGGGGCTAACACCGGGGAGCTGTTTTTT. Amino acid sequence: CASSLPREGANTGELFF. Based on the CDR3 plus reference TRBV5-1 and TRBJ2-2, the full variable domain is KAGVTQTPRYLIKTRGQQVTLSCSPISGHRSVSWYQQTPGQGLQFLFEYFSETQRNKGNFPGRFSGRQFSNSRSEMNVSTLELGDSALYLCASSLPREGANTGELFFGEGSRLTVL.

V and J are TRBV24-1 and TRBJ2-7, with a possible D match to TRBD2 (6 bases). CDR1 KGHDR and CDR2 SFDVKD come from the germline V gene. V lost 9 bases to trimming and J lost 2 bases, with 22 bases between them. The CDR3 has 16 residues. CDR3 sequence: CATPQGGALITYEQYV. CDR3 sequence (DNA): TGTGCCACCCCTCAAGGAGGGGCCCTTATCACCTACGAGCAGTACGTC.

This chain uses TRBV19 with TRBJ1-2, with TRBD1 matching 7 bases. V trimming: 5 bases; J trimming: 4 bases; junction bases outside the gene matches: 13. This CDR3 region has 16 residues. Germline V gene data show CDR1 as LNHDA and CDR2 as SQIVND (reference sequence). CDR3 nucleotide sequence: TGTGCCAGTAGTCCCCCGGGACAGCGTAACTTCTATGGCTACACCTTC. Its translation: CASSPPGQRNFYGYTF. The full variable domain, with the rest looked up from reference TRBV19 and TRBJ1-2, is DGGITQSPKYLFRKEGQNVTLSCEQNLNHDAMYWYRQDPGQGLRLIYYSQIVNDFQKGDIAEGYSVSREKKESFPLTVTSAQKNPTAFYLCASSPPGQRNFYGYTFGSGTRLTVV.

The CDR3 region has the DNA TGCAGCGTTCAGGGGCCGTACCAAGAGACCCAGTACTTC. Amino acids: CSVQGPYQETQYF. The chain joins TRBV29-1 to TRBJ2-5; possibly TRBD1 for D (6 bases). This CDR3 comprises 13 residues. V lost 5 bases, J lost 0 bases, and 10 bases lay in between. Germline-derived CDR1 and CDR2 are SQVTM and ANQGSEA.

The V call is TRBV19, the J call TRBJ2-2; no clear D. CDR3 length: 16 amino acids. Germline assignment: CDR1 LNHDA and CDR2 SQIVND (reference sequence). Trimming took 2 bases from V and 1 from J, leaving 11 bases between them. The CDR3 spells CASSIYGVGNTGELFF. The CDR3, as DNA: TGTGCCAGTAGTATATATGGGGTAGGGAACACCGGGGAGCTGTTTTTT.

The chain links TRBV5-1 to TRBJ1-2, with 11 positions matching TRBD1. Germline V CDR1 and CDR2: SGHRS, YFSETQ. This CDR3 contains 14 residues. Germline trimming cut 4 bases from V and 4 bases from J; bases unmatched to any gene: 3. The CDR3 DNA follows: TGCGCCAGCAGCCCCGGGACAGGGGGCTATGGCTACACCTTC. This gives the protein CASSPGTGGYGYTF. The full variable domain, with the rest looked up from reference TRBV5-1 and TRBJ1-2, is KAGVTQTPRYLIKTRGQQVTLSCSPISGHRSVSWYQQTPGQGLQFLFEYFSETQRNKGNFPGRFSGRQFSNSRSEMNVSTLELGDSALYLCASSPGTGGYGYTFGSGTRLTVV.

V is TRBV27 and J is TRBJ2-3; unclear D gene. The V end lost 5 bases, the J end lost 5 bases, and 14 bases lay between the germline ends. CDR1 MNHEY and CDR2 SMNVEV come from the germline V gene (reference sequence). The CDR3 covers 14 residues. Written as DNA, the CDR3 is TGTGCCAGCAGTGCGACCCCCTTCCTAGATACGCAGTATTTT. Its translation is CASSATPFLDTQYF.

J is TRBJ2-7 and V is TRBV29-1; 8 bases match TRBD1. The CDR3 length is 17 residues. The V gene end was trimmed by 1 base and the J gene end by 2 bases; junction bases not matched to a gene: 13. Germline assignment: CDR1 SQVTM and CDR2 ANQGSEA. DNA for the CDR3: TGCAGCGTTGAAGCAGGGGGCGCGGGTACCCTTACCTACGAGCAGTACGTC. This encodes CSVEAGGAGTLTYEQYV.

The V call is TRBV27, the J call TRBJ2-5, with D possibly matching TRBD1 (5 bases). This CDR3 comprises 12 residues. Germline V CDR1 and CDR2: MNHEY, SMNVEV (reference sequence). The V end was cut by 7 bases, the J end by 3 bases, with 9 bases between. The CDR3 DNA reads TGTGCCAGCAAGGGGTTCGAAGAGACCCAGTACTTC. Translated: CASKGFEETQYF.

This clone was recorded only once. For the CDR3, the DNA is TGTGCCAGCCGAAGCGGAGGGAGCACAGATACGCAGTATTTT. This sequence encodes CASRSGGSTDTQYF. The rearrangement joins TRBV28 to TRBJ2-3; D might be TRBD2 (6 bases). Germline CDR1 reads MDHEN; CDR2 reads SYDVKM. The CDR3 runs to 14 residues. The germline V and J ends were trimmed by 8 bases and 0 bases, with 12 bases remaining between them. Looking up the rest from reference TRBV28 and TRBJ2-3 gives the full variable domain: DVKVTQSSRYLVKRTGEKVFLECVQDMDHENMFWYRQDPGLGLRLIYFSYDVKMKEKGDIPEGYSVSREKKERFSLILESASTNQTSMYLCASRSGGSTDTQYFGPGTRLTVL.

This clone showed up just once. This CDR3 reads CASWEGGLSSYGYTF. The CDR3 DNA is TGTGCCAGCTGGGAAGGGGGCCTCTCATCCTATGGCTACACCTTC. V is TRBV5-6 and J is TRBJ1-2; 7 bases are a match to TRBD1. The CDR3 runs 15 residues. Germline CDR1 and CDR2: SGHDT and YYEEEE. Germline trimming cut 7 bases from V and 4 bases from J; bases unmatched to any gene: 13.

The chain couples TRBV15 to TRBJ1-4; TRBD1 is a possible D gene (5 bases). Trimming left V 0 bases short and J 15 bases short, with 14 bases between. This CDR3 is 13 amino acids long. The germline gives CDR1 LNHNV, CDR2 YYDKDF (reference sequence). The CDR3: CATSRDRDRVMFF. The CDR3 nucleotides are TGTGCCACCAGCAGAGATCGGGACCGCGTAATGTTTTTT. Together with reference TRBV15 and TRBJ1-4, the CDR3 gives the full variable domain: DAMVIQNPRYQVTQFGKPVTLSCSQTLNHNVMYWYQQKSSQAPKLLFHYYDKDFNNEADTPDNFQSRRPNTSFCFLDIRSPGLGDTAMYLCATSRDRDRVMFFGSGTQLSVL.

The gene calls are TRBV5-1 and TRBJ2-5, with D perhaps given as TRBD1 or TRBD2 (5 bases each). Germline assignment: CDR1 SGHRS and CDR2 YFSETQ. This CDR3 contains 16 residues. Between the trimmed V and J ends, which lost 3 bases and 1 base, there was a span of 16 bases. CDR3 nucleotides: TGCGCCAGCAGCTCCCGGGACCGAAACCGCCAAGAGACCCAGTACTTC. Encoded protein: CASSSRDRNRQETQYF.